This T cell receptor (beta chain) appears in the sequencing data of a study of blood T cell repertoires in COVID-19. Trimming cost V 8 bases and J 4 bases; bases outside gene matches: 7. From germline, CDR1 is LNHNV and CDR2 YYDKDF (reference sequence). This CDR3 has 14 residues. Using immunoSEQ multiplex PCR, the repertoire was profiled, and TCRdb retains in-frame clones only, with some absent. The data contain about 140,000 clones, about 80% of them singletons. The chain is built from TRBV15 and TRBJ1-4; 7 bases align to TRBD1. The specimen was peripheral blood. This sequence originates from a man aged 50 to 60 with acute or convalescent COVID-19. The CDR3: CATGRDRVNEKLFF. DNA of the CDR3: TGTGCCACCGGAAGAGACAGGGTTAATGAAAAACTGTTTTTT.